This T cell receptor (beta chain) was found in a study of blood T cell repertoires in COVID-19. Across the whole study: Samples representing acute and convalescent COVID-19 were sourced from the United States, Italy and Spain. Sources were T cells, B-cell-depleted T cells, or PBMCs; the material itself was cDNA or gDNA.

V lost 4 bases and J lost 7, with 19 bases in between. The CDR3 contains 15 residues. Germline loops: CDR1 ENHRY, CDR2 SYGVKD. Per the original data handling: Estimation of nucleated cell counts was performed using reference gene primer amplification. Assay used: immunoSEQ multiplex PCR; TCRdb lists only in-frame clones, some missing. Clone size and V and J calls were adopted from that table, with D and trimming inferred from the DNA. Here the sample spans under 140,000 clones, less than 85% being singletons. The sequenced material came from peripheral blood. The chain has TRBV10-3 and TRBJ1-1, with D unclear. This sequence originates from an elderly woman with acute or convalescent COVID-19. The DNA of the CDR3 is TGTGCCATCAGTGGGTCAGACGGCCCTAGCGGTGAAGCTTTCTTT. It encodes CAISGSDGPSGEAFF.